The rows below give T cell receptor beta chains drawn from one sample of a study of blood T cell repertoires in COVID-19. Assay: immunoSEQ multiplex PCR; the TCRdb copy retains only in-frame clones and omits some. The profile covers about 180,000 clones, with about 90% appearing a single time and 7% to 8% taken by the ten largest. Material for sequencing was PBMCs or T cells enriched from blood (not recorded which). The receptors here all came from a woman in her fifties or sixties who had recovered from COVID-19. CDR3s include the opening cysteine and the closing phenylalanine or tryptophan. The D gene is left open where the match is weak. Only part of the rows carry a size: once, few, many, or a class if the clone is expanded.

v_gene: TRBV7-9
d_gene: .
abundance: .
j_gene: TRBJ2-7
CDR3nt: TGTGCCAGCAGCTCACCCAGTGGGAGCTCCTACGAGCAGTACTTC
CDR3aa: CASSSPSGSSYEQYF

v_gene: TRBV7-2
d_gene: .
abundance: .
j_gene: TRBJ2-3
CDR3nt: TGTGCCAGCAGCCCCCCAGGGGGAGGCCCTAGCACAGATACGCAGTATTTT
CDR3aa: CASSPPGGGPSTDTQYF

v_gene: TRBV19
d_gene: .
abundance: once
j_gene: TRBJ2-7
CDR3nt: TGTGCCAGGAAAGGGAGGGGGGAAGAGCAGTACTTC
CDR3aa: CARKGRGEEQYF

v_gene: TRBV4-1
d_gene: TRBD2
abundance: .
j_gene: TRBJ2-1
CDR3nt: TGCGCCAGCAGCCAAGATTTCGCTAGCGGTACCTACAATGAGCAGTTCTTC
CDR3aa: CASSQDFASGTYNEQFF

v_gene: TRBV27
d_gene: TRBD1
abundance: .
j_gene: TRBJ1-5
CDR3nt: TGTGCCAGCAGTCCCCAACAGGGGTGGGCTAGCAATCAGCCCCAGCATTTT
CDR3aa: CASSPQQGWASNQPQHF

v_gene: TRBV28
d_gene: .
abundance: .
j_gene: TRBJ1-5
CDR3nt: TGTGCCAGCAGTTCTTGGACATCTTCAAGCAATCAGCCCCAGCATTTT
CDR3aa: CASSSWTSSSNQPQHF

v_gene: TRBV6-5
d_gene: .
abundance: .
j_gene: TRBJ1-2
CDR3nt: TGTGCCAGCAGAAATACGGGCTATGGCTACACCTTC
CDR3aa: CASRNTGYGYTF

v_gene: TRBV28
d_gene: TRBD1
abundance: once
j_gene: TRBJ1-5
CDR3nt: TGTGCCAGCAGCCTAGGGGGCGGGTTGCAGCCCCAGCATTTT
CDR3aa: CASSLGGGLQPQHF

v_gene: TRBV5-4
d_gene: .
abundance: .
j_gene: TRBJ2-3
CDR3nt: TGTGCCAGCAGTACCCGGAGTAGCGGAAACACAGATACGCAGTATTTT
CDR3aa: CASSTRSSGNTDTQYF

v_gene: TRBV7-9
d_gene: .
abundance: few
j_gene: TRBJ2-5
CDR3nt: TGTGCCAGCAAAACAAGGGGGGAGACCCAGTACTTC
CDR3aa: CASKTRGETQYF

v_gene: TRBV5-1
d_gene: .
abundance: .
j_gene: TRBJ1-1
CDR3nt: TGCGCCAGCAGCCCGGGAGGGAACACTGAAGCTTTCTTT
CDR3aa: CASSPGGNTEAFF